This TCR beta chain came from a study of blood T cell repertoires in COVID-19. In the study overall: Collection of acute and convalescent COVID-19 samples took place in the United States, Italy and Spain. In each case, the material was cDNA or gDNA derived from T cells, B-cell-depleted T cells, or PBMCs.

Original processing methods: The assay estimated nucleated cells by amplifying reference gene primers. Sequencing was performed with immunoSEQ multiplex PCR; in TCRdb, only in-frame clones are kept and a portion is missing. The D gene and trimming were derived from the DNA, and the V and J assignments and clone size from that table. The data hold around 180,000 clones, with 65% to 85% observed a single time. Trimming took off 7 bases at V and 5 bases at J, with 8 bases between the two ends. The length of the CDR3 is 12 residues. In germline, CDR1 is LGHDT, CDR2 YNNKEL (reference sequence). Source material: peripheral blood. This chain uses TRBV3-1 (or the pseudogene TRBV3-2) with TRBJ2-2; tentative D call: TRBD2 (5 bases). The sequence derives from a woman aged 25 to 45 with acute or convalescent COVID-19. For the CDR3, the DNA is TGTGCCAGCAATACGGGAACCGGGGAGCTGTTTTTT. It codes for CASNTGTGELFF.